The clone carrying this T cell receptor beta chain was picked up a small number of times. Its antigen is undetermined. The ends were cut back, 1 base at V and 1 base at J, with 6 bases in the middle. The CDR3 is 14 amino acids. Germline loops: CDR1 MGHRA, CDR2 YSYEKL. Amplification used 60 Vbeta primers and 13 Jbeta primers. Sequencing was performed with immunoSEQ multiplex PCR; in TCRdb, only in-frame clones are kept and a portion is missing. The sample lists about 60,000 clones, 73% seen once, with roughly 5.3% in the top ten. The data belong to a study of cytomegalovirus exposure and HLA in healthy donors. Regarding the study as a whole: Accounts indicate the classifier identified cytomegalovirus status with strong specificity and sensitivity. Later analysis associated a missense DCLRE1C variant with TCR beta V- and J-gene trimming. Some segments of the V type, notably TRBV6-2 and TRBV6-3, were excluded as indistinguishable. Links to common viral pathogens appeared, in a later analysis, for several of the most significant clusters.

The chain is built from TRBV4-1 and TRBJ2-3; tentative D call: TRBD2 (5 bases). The sample taken for sequencing was PBMCs. The sequence was obtained from a man aged 45-60 years in good health and CMV-seronegative. In nucleotides, the CDR3 is TGCGCCAGCAGCCAAGCGGAGGGCACAGATACGCAGTATTTT. This gives the protein CASSQAEGTDTQYF.